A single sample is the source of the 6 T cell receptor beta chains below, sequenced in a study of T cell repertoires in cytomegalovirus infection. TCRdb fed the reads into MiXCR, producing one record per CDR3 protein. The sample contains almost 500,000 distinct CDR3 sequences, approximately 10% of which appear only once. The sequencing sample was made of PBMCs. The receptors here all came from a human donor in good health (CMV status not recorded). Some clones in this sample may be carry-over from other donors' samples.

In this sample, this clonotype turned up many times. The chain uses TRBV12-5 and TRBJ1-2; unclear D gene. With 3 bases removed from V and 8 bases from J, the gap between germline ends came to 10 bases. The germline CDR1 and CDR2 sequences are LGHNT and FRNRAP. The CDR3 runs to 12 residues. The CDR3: CASGLKAMGYTF. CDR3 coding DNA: TGTGCTAGTGGTTTAAAGGCGATGGGCTACACCTTC.

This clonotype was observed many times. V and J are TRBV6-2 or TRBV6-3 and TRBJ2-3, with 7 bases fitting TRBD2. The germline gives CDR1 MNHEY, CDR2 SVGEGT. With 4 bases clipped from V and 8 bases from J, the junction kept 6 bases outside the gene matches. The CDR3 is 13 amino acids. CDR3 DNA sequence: TGTGCCAGCAGTTCCAGGACTAGTGGTACGCAGTATTTT. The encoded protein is CASSSRTSGTQYF.

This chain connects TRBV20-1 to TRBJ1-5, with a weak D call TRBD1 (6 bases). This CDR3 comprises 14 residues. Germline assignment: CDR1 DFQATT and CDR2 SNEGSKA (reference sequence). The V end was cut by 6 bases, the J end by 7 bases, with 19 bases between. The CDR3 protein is CSALPGPGAQPQHF. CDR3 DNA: TGCAGTGCACTACCGGGACCGGGGGCACAGCCCCAGCATTTT.

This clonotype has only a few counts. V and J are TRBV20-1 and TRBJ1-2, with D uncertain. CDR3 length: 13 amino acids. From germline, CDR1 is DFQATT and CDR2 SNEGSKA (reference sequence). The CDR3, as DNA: TGCAGCCAGCGGGCCTCGGAAAACTATGGCTACACCTTC. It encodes CSQRASENYGYTF.

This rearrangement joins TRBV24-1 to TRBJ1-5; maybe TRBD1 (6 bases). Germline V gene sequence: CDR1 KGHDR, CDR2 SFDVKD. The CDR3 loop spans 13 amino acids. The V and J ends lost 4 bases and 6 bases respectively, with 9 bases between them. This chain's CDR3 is CATSEGGTQPQHF. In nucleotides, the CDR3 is TGTGCCACCAGTGAAGGGGGGACTCAGCCCCAGCATTTT.

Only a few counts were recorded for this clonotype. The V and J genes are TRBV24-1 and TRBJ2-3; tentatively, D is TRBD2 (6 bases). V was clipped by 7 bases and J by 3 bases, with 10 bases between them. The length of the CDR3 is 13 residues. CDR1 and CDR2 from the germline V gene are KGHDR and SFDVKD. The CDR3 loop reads CATSSSGTDTQYF. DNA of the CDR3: TGTGCCACCAGCAGTAGCGGAACAGATACGCAGTATTTT.